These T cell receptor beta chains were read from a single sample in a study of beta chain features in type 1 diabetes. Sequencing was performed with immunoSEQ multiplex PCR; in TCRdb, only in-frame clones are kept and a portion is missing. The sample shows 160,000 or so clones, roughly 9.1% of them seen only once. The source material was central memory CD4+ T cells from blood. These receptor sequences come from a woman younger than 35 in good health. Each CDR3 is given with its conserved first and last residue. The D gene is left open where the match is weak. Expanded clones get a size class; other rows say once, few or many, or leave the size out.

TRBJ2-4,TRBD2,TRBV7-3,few,CASRSGGGKNIQYF,TGTGCCAGCAGGTCGGGGGGAGGCAAAAACATTCAGTACTTC
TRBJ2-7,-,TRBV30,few,CAWSRDTSYEQYF,TGTGCCTGGAGTAGGGACACCTCCTACGAGCAGTACTTC
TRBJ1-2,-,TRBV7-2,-,CASSLQTENYGYTF,TGTGCCAGCAGCTTACAGACAGAGAACTATGGCTACACCTTC
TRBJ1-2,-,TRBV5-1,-,CASSLATHYGYTF,TGCGCCAGCAGCTTGGCCACTCACTATGGCTACACCTTC
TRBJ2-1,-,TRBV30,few,CARSASAYNEQFF,TGTGCCCGGTCGGCTAGTGCCTACAATGAGCAGTTCTTC
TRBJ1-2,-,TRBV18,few,CASSPPVLNYGYTF,TGTGCCAGCTCTCCCCCAGTTCTTAACTATGGCTACACCTTC
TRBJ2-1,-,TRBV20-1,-,CSAVVYNEQFF,TGCAGTGCTGTCGTATACAATGAGCAGTTCTTC
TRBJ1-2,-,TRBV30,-,CAWTRAGVSNYGYTF,TGTGCCTGGACTCGCGCGGGAGTATCGAACTATGGCTACACCTTC
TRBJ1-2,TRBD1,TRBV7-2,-,CASSVSGTGGRGYTF,TGTGCCAGCAGCGTTAGCGGGACAGGGGGACGTGGCTACACCTTC
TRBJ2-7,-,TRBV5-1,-,CASSPGMPYEQYF,TGCGCCAGCAGCCCAGGGATGCCCTACGAGCAGTACTTC
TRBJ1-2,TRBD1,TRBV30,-,CAWIMKGPGQGPFYGYTF,TGTGCCTGGATAATGAAGGGCCCAGGACAGGGTCCCTTCTATGGCTACACCTTC
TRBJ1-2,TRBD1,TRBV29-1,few,CSVEAGGYGYTF,TGCAGCGTTGAGGCAGGGGGCTATGGCTACACCTTC
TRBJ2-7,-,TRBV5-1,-,CASSLTGEQYF,TGCGCCAGCAGCCTAACAGGGGAGCAGTACTTC
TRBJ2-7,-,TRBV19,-,CASTGVEEKQYF,TGTGCCAGTACAGGGGTAGAGGAGAAGCAGTACTTC
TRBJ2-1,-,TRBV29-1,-,CSVEVAAGNSYNEQFF,TGCAGCGTTGAAGTCGCGGCGGGGAACTCCTACAATGAGCAGTTCTTC
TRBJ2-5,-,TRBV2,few,CASRPPILQVYQETQYF,TGTGCCAGCAGGCCTCCGATCCTACAGGTCTACCAAGAGACCCAGTACTTC
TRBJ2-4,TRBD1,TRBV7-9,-,CASSLGQGINIQYF,TGTGCCAGCAGCTTGGGACAGGGGATCAACATTCAGTACTTC
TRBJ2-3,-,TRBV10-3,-,CAISELRLNGDTQYF,TGTGCCATCAGTGAGCTAAGACTCAACGGGGATACGCAGTATTTT
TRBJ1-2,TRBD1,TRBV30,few,CAWRTGGGYTF,TGTGCCTGGAGGACAGGGGGCGGCTACACCTTC
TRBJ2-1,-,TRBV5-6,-,CASSSGLTASYNEQFF,TGTGCCAGCAGCTCCGGATTGACAGCCTCCTACAATGAGCAGTTCTTC
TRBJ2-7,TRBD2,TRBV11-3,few,CASSLGGSSEQYF,TGTGCCAGCAGCTTGGGCGGGAGCAGCGAGCAGTACTTC
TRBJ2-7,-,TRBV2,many,CASSEGQVTYEQYF,TGTGCCAGCAGTGAAGGGCAGGTGACCTACGAGCAGTACTTC